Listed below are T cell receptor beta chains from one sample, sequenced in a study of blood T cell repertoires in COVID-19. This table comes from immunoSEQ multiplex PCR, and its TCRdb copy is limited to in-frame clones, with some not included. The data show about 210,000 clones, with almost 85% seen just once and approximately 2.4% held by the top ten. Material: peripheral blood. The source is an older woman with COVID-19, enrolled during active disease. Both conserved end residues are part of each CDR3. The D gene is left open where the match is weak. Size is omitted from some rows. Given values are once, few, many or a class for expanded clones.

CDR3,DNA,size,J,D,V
CATSLGGQDTDTQYF,TGTGCCACCAGCCTAGGGGGACAGGACACAGATACGCAGTATTTT,-,TRBJ2-3,TRBD1,TRBV24-1
CASSGTRQETQYF,TGTGCCAGCAGTGGGACTAGACAAGAGACCCAGTACTTC,-,TRBJ2-5,TRBD2,TRBV27
CASSIQGSMGNQPQHF,TGTGCCAGTAGTATTCAGGGGTCGATGGGCAATCAGCCCCAGCATTTT,-,TRBJ1-5,-,TRBV19
CASSNGGVREKLFF,TGTGCCAGCAGCAACGGAGGGGTACGTGAAAAACTGTTTTTT,few,TRBJ1-4,-,TRBV7-9
CASRATGASSGNTIYF,TGTGCCAGCAGGGCCACAGGGGCCAGCTCTGGAAACACCATATATTTT,-,TRBJ1-3,TRBD1,TRBV2
CASSLTQGGTEAFF,TGTGCCAGCAGCTTAACGCAGGGAGGTACTGAAGCTTTCTTT,once,TRBJ1-1,-,TRBV7-9
CASSIVSSGSLGETQYF,TGTGCCAGTAGTATAGTATCAAGCGGGAGTCTCGGTGAGACCCAGTACTTC,-,TRBJ2-5,TRBD2,TRBV19
CASSSAETGVRKTEAFF,TGTGCCAGCAGCTCAGCCGAGACAGGGGTTCGGAAAACTGAAGCTTTCTTT,-,TRBJ1-1,TRBD1,TRBV4-2
CASSPLRAPNTGELFF,TGCGCCAGCAGCCCCCTGCGAGCGCCGAACACCGGGGAGCTGTTTTTT,once,TRBJ2-2,-,TRBV4-3
CASSQDLVLGYTF,TGTGCCAGCAGCCAAGATCTTGTCCTGGGCTACACCTTC,-,TRBJ1-2,-,TRBV3-1/TRBV3-2
CASTRQSSYEQYF,TGTGCCAGCACCAGACAGAGCTCCTACGAGCAGTACTTC,-,TRBJ2-7,-,TRBV5-6
CASSLGPLRGQNIQYF,TGTGCCAGCAGCTTAGGTCCCCTCAGGGGTCAAAACATTCAGTACTTC,-,TRBJ2-4,-,TRBV11-2
CASGPGGSGTTDTQYF,TGTGCTAGTGGTCCTGGGGGTAGCGGGACGACGGATACGCAGTATTTT,-,TRBJ2-3,TRBD2,TRBV12-5
CASSVGPGTNEQFF,TGTGCCAGCAGCGTAGGACCAGGAACCAATGAGCAGTTCTTC,once,TRBJ2-1,-,TRBV9
CASSLGTGNSPLHF,TGTGCCAGCAGCTTAGGTACGGGGAATTCACCCCTCCACTTT,-,TRBJ1-6,-,TRBV13
CASSSGRGDNEQFF,TGTGCCAGTTCTAGCGGGAGGGGGGACAATGAGCAGTTCTTC,-,TRBJ2-1,TRBD2,TRBV2
CASSVGPGNTEAFF,TGTGCCAGCAGCGTAGGGCCGGGGAACACTGAAGCTTTCTTT,-,TRBJ1-1,-,TRBV9
CASSLTGSPEAFF,TGTGCCAGCAGCCTGACAGGGAGCCCTGAAGCTTTCTTT,-,TRBJ1-1,TRBD1,TRBV9
CASSQLCKLPYPPNYEQYF,TGCGCCAGCAGTCAACTCTGCAAACTCCCGTATCCACCGAACTACGAGCAGTACTTC,few,TRBJ2-7,-,TRBV23-1
CASSQREGRPYGYTF,TGTGCCAGCAGCCAAAGGGAGGGGAGGCCCTATGGCTACACCTTC,-,TRBJ1-2,-,TRBV3-1/TRBV3-2
CASMPGQLSGNTIYF,TGTGCCAGTATGCCCGGACAACTTTCTGGAAACACCATATATTTT,few,TRBJ1-3,-,TRBV19
CASSPVLAANEKLFF,TGTGCCAGCAGTCCCGTTCTAGCAGCTAATGAAAAACTGTTTTTT,-,TRBJ1-4,-,TRBV6-5
CASSLSRGKGADTQYF,TGTGCCAGCAGCTTATCGCGGGGCAAAGGGGCAGATACGCAGTATTTT,-,TRBJ2-3,-,TRBV13
CASRPPGYNEQFF,TGTGCCAGCAGGCCGCCCGGCTACAATGAGCAGTTCTTC,few,TRBJ2-1,-,TRBV7-2
CASSQDRDRGTPYEQYF,TGTGCCAGCAGCCAAGATCGGGACAGGGGGACGCCCTACGAGCAGTACTTC,-,TRBJ2-7,TRBD1,TRBV4-2
CASSIQGLTYEQYF,TGTGCCAGTAGTATTCAGGGTCTCACCTACGAGCAGTACTTC,-,TRBJ2-7,-,TRBV19
CASSSSGGGYQPQHF,TGTGCCAGCAGCTCCTCAGGGGGCGGGTATCAGCCCCAGCATTTT,-,TRBJ1-5,TRBD1,TRBV7-2
CASSGGKGNTIYF,TGTGCCAGCAGTGGAGGGAAAGGAAACACCATATATTTT,-,TRBJ1-3,-,TRBV2
CASSLVFGRESYNEQFF,TGTGCCAGCAGCTTAGTTTTCGGCAGGGAATCCTACAATGAGCAGTTCTTC,-,TRBJ2-1,-,TRBV11-3
CASSPLSLSGNTIYF,TGTGCCAGCTCACCACTATCACTCTCTGGAAACACCATATATTTT,-,TRBJ1-3,-,TRBV18
CASSSPGGEQYF,TGTGCCAGCAGCTCTCCAGGGGGTGAGCAGTACTTC,-,TRBJ2-7,TRBD1,TRBV7-6
CASSKGEGFYNSPLHF,TGTGCCAGCAGCAAAGGGGAGGGGTTCTATAATTCACCCCTCCACTTT,-,TRBJ1-6,-,TRBV21-1
CASGEGTSGRRSGELFF,TGTGCCAGCGGGGAGGGGACTAGCGGGCGGAGGTCCGGGGAGCTGTTTTTT,-,TRBJ2-2,TRBD2,TRBV7-3
CASSFSGPYGYTF,TGTGCCAGCAGCTTCTCAGGTCCTTATGGCTACACCTTC,-,TRBJ1-2,-,TRBV5-6
CASRPVWVRGTDTQYF,TGTGCCAGCCGGCCGGTATGGGTCAGGGGGACAGATACGCAGTATTTT,-,TRBJ2-3,TRBD1,TRBV27
CASSITVGEGTDTQYF,TGTGCCAGTAGTATAACGGTGGGAGAGGGCACAGATACGCAGTATTTT,-,TRBJ2-3,-,TRBV19
CASSYWEDGYTF,TGTGCCAGCAGTTACTGGGAGGATGGCTACACCTTC,-,TRBJ1-2,-,TRBV6-6
CASSQGGGEQFF,TGTGCCAGCAGCCAGGGGGGAGGCGAGCAGTTCTTC,-,TRBJ2-1,-,TRBV7-2
CASSQLAGGNNEQFF,TGTGCCAGTAGTCAACTAGCGGGAGGAAACAATGAGCAGTTCTTC,-,TRBJ2-1,TRBD2,TRBV19
CAISDLTGELFF,TGTGCCATCAGTGATCTTACCGGGGAGCTGTTTTTT,-,TRBJ2-2,-,TRBV10-3